The entry below gives a single TCR beta chain sequence along with its context. This clonotype was detected ten times or more. Its antigen has not been determined. Within one base of it there is no much larger clone, and no base qualities were kept. The TCR beta CDR3 regions were amplified from RNA transcripts. The first round of RT-PCR for the TCR CDR3 was performed with the HTBI primer set and the Qiagen OneStep RT-PCR kit. Libraries were constructed in a second round of multiplex PCR, after which size selection and purification were carried out. Libraries were sequenced paired-end with 100 bp reads on an Illumina HiSeq2000. As for how the authors treated the data: Raw data were processed with SOAPnuke, discarding reads with adapters, uncalled bases, mean Phred below 15, or no exact constant-primer or identifier match. COPE v1.2.5 was used to merge the high-quality paired reads, and each unique nucleotide sequence was defined as a clonotype. Clonotypes were aligned to IMGT TRBV, TRBD and TRBJ reference segments using MiTCR v1.1. The analysis included only V-J combinations with a frequency above 0.0001, which together covered roughly 99% of the repertoires. A TCS score was defined as the ratio between F50 (clonal expansion) and ExV (chaos), using BLOSUM62-based TCRdist between CDR3 peptides within each V-J. Welch's t-statistics and random forest reduced fewer than 550 V-J features to about 12, which were used in a naive Bayes classifier (R e1071). Thyroid-blood repertoire similarity was quantified with the Morisita-Horn index. The public reads were run again by TCRdb, first through fastp at Q25 and then through MiXCR, and only productive beta chains were kept. Every entry covers one CDR3 protein and lists the most common genes and DNA from its rows. The V and J calls, along with clone size, are taken from TCRdb and not from the paper's own processing. For this sample there are over 500,000 distinct CDR3 sequences; over 35% appear just once. The ten largest clones take up around two fifths of the sample.

The sample originates from a study of T cells in Graves' hyperthyroidism and ophthalmopathy (dated by TCRdb to the late 2010s). Background on the whole study: To identify TCR V-J signatures that set the groups apart, the researchers used a discovery cohort of about a hundred patients, made up of some 41 with Graves' ophthalmopathy and some 56 with stable Graves' hyperthyroidism. Whether ophthalmopathy could be predicted prospectively was tested in an independent validation cohort made up of approximately 19 hyperthyroidism patients plus 17 patients who later progressed to ophthalmopathy. The approximately 100 discovery patients were divided at random into training and test sets in a 7:3 ratio. Thyroid tissue and blood T-cell repertoires from six Graves' hyperthyroidism patients were also compared in the study. Once sampling was done, hyperthyroidism patients were given methimazole at a starting dose of 30 mg daily, whereas ophthalmopathy patients were given high-dose intravenous methylprednisolone. The paper describes TCR Vbeta CDR3 sequencing of 135 peripheral blood samples, made up of some 40 ophthalmopathy patients, roughly 72 hyperthyroidism patients and 17 progressor patients.

Exclusion was applied to patients with uncontrolled infections, other autoimmune diseases, pregnancy or lactation. Diagnoses were based on clinical symptoms, serum thyroxine and TRAb, thyroid ultrasound and orbital computed tomography. Total RNA was extracted using Trizol reagent, and RNA quality was assessed on an Agilent 2100 Bioanalyzer. Taken from the germline V gene (reference sequence), the CDR1 and CDR2 loops are DFQATT and SNEGSKA. V drops 6 bases and J drops 3 bases, leaving 14 bases in between. The CDR3, from cysteine to phenylalanine, totals 14 residues. The entry retains the CDR3 DNA only, 42 bases that are in frame from base 1. Paper-wide results and their limitations: In validation, the model predicted progression to ophthalmopathy a median of 6.5 months before onset, with roughly 70% sensitivity and roughly 73% specificity. In cross-validation, a model built on a 13 V-J signature told ophthalmopathy apart from stable hyperthyroidism with 85% to 90% sensitivity and roughly 82% specificity, and in testing the same model reached 80%/75%. Blood samples also contained most of the expanded thyroid clonotypes (frequency above 0.001), which suggests that blood repertoires may reflect thyroid immune responses. No statistical method was used to fix the sample size in advance, and group allocation was not hidden from the investigators.

Sequencing was performed on peripheral blood or thyroid tissue (not recorded which). The clonotype originates from an adult woman with Graves' disease, either hyperthyroidism or ophthalmopathy (not recorded which). The chain joins TRBV20-1 to TRBJ1-4; the D region possibly corresponds to TRBD1 (5 bases align). The CDR3 region reads CSAPGIPANEKLFF. The DNA sequence reads TGCAGTGCACCAGGGATTCCGGCTAATGAAAAACTGTTTTTT.